This entry features one T cell receptor (beta chain) sequence. Its antigen remains unknown. The table came from immunoSEQ multiplex PCR; TCRdb's copy has only in-frame clones and leaves some out. The table lists approximately 72,000 clones, over 70% of them singletons, with 3% to 3.5% in the top ten. The data are from a study of neoadjuvant anti-PD-1 for oral cavity cancer. Study observations and caveats: Non-responders to neoadjuvant nivolumab had significantly more clonal PBMC T cells than responders.

These newly diagnosed stage II-IVA oral cavity squamous cell carcinoma patients had no prior systemic or radiation treatment. No culture or expansion preceded analysis of these blood cells. The CDR3 has 15 amino acids. V trimming: 7 bases; J trimming: 9 bases; junction bases outside the gene matches: 8. CDR1 is MNHEY, CDR2 SMNVEV, per germline (reference sequence). The gene calls are TRBV27 and TRBJ2-1; TRBD2 matches at 14 bases. The sequencing here drew on PBMCs, taken before nivolumab (anti-PD-1) treatment. The TCR sequence derives from a person between 40 and 80 years old with oral cavity squamous cell carcinoma. CDR3 sequence reads: CASTMTGLAGVEQFF. For the CDR3, the DNA is TGTGCCAGCACCATGACGGGACTAGCGGGGGTTGAGCAGTTCTTC.